This entry lists 10 T cell receptor beta chains sequenced from one sample in a study of blood T cells in healthy people across ages. Next came a second PCR, run for about 7 to 11 cycles, which used a sample-barcoded 5' primer along with a J-beta primer mix. From the 5' RACE reads, TCRdb called clonotypes with MiXCR, one entry per CDR3 protein. The table includes about 1.4 million distinct CDR3 sequences, around 55% detected once. Material for sequencing was blood. All receptors derive from a man aged 18 to 30 in good health.

The chain employs TRBV5-1 and TRBJ1-5; possibly TRBD1 for D (5 bases). The germline V and J ends were trimmed by 4 bases and 1 base, with 12 bases remaining between them. This CDR3 has 15 residues. Germline V gene sequence: CDR1 SGHRS, CDR2 YFSETQ. The CDR3 DNA is TGCGCCAGCAGCCCTGACAGTCTAAGCAATCAGCCCCAGCATTTT. As protein: CASSPDSLSNQPQHF.

A word on this clonotype: This may stem from a read error, because a much larger clone lies one nucleotide away. The chain has TRBV20-1 and TRBJ2-5; D not certain. The J call could be wrong; TRBJ2-7 is a better fit for the DNA end. There are 11 residues in the CDR3. Germline V lookup: CDR1 DFQATT, CDR2 SNEGSKA (reference sequence). The CDR3 reads CSARDSHEQYF. CDR3 coding DNA: TGCAGTGCTAGAGATTCCCACGAGCAGTACTTC.

The V and J genes are TRBV5-5 and TRBJ1-1; D ambiguous. Germline loops: CDR1 SGHKS, CDR2 YYEKEE (reference sequence). Trimming pared 2 bases from V and 1 base from J, leaving 24 bases between. The CDR3 is made up of 19 amino acids. CDR3 loop: CASSFSLPSSGPPNTEAFF. CDR3 DNA sequence: TGTGCCAGCAGCTTTAGTTTACCGTCCTCTGGGCCCCCGAACACTGAAGCTTTCTTT.

The chain joins TRBV9 to TRBJ2-4; 11 bases match TRBD2. The J call is uncertain, as TRBJ2-7 better fits the DNA end. CDR1 is SGDLS and CDR2 is YYNGEE in the germline V gene. CDR3 size: 16 residues. The CDR3: CASSVAPTSGTYEQYF. In DNA form, the CDR3 reads TGTGCCAGCAGCGTAGCCCCGACTAGCGGGACCTACGAGCAGTACTTC.

The table lists this clonotype with a count of one. The V gene is TRBV7-9, the J gene TRBJ1-1, with 8 positions matching TRBD1. The V gene's germline CDR1 is SEHNR and CDR2 FQNEAQ (reference sequence). Trimming removed 3 bases from V and 3 bases from J; junction bases left unmatched: 12. This CDR3 has 17 residues. The DNA of the CDR3 is TGTGCCAGCAGCTTTGTAACAGGGGGTAGTGTGGACACTGAAGCTTTCTTT. This encodes CASSFVTGGSVDTEAFF.

This rearrangement joins TRBV4-1 to TRBJ2-3; TRBD1 matches at 10 bases. The germline gives CDR1 MGHRA, CDR2 YSYEKL. The CDR3 has 15 amino acids. After removal of 4 bases from V and 2 bases from J, the junction contained 3 bases not matched to a gene. CDR3 nucleotide sequence: TGCGCCAGCAGCCCGGGACAGGGGTCCACAGATACGCAGTATTTT. This gives the protein CASSPGQGSTDTQYF.

The gene calls are TRBV10-1 and TRBJ1-2; a possible D gene is TRBD1 (5 bases). The CDR3 is 14 residues long. Germline CDR1 is WNHNN and CDR2 is SYGVQD (reference sequence). V lost 7 bases and J lost 2, with 14 bases in between. CDR3 DNA: TGCGCCAGCACGGGTACGAGGGGAAACTATGGCTACACCTTC. Protein: CASTGTRGNYGYTF.

V and J are TRBV29-1 and TRBJ2-3; D is possibly TRBD1 or TRBD2 (5 bases each). Trimming removed 1 base from V and 0 bases from J, with 14 bases in between. Germline CDR1 reads SQVTM; CDR2 reads ANQGSEA. The CDR3 has 16 amino acids. The CDR3 region has the DNA TGCAGCGTTGAAGGGATGGACGGGGACAGCACAGATACGCAGTATTTT. Its translation is CSVEGMDGDSTDTQYF.

The chain is built from TRBV20-1 and TRBJ2-5; TRBD1 is a possible D gene (6 bases). The CDR3 is 16 residues long. Trimming removed 4 bases at V and 5 bases at J, with 23 bases between. Germline assignment: CDR1 DFQATT and CDR2 SNEGSKA (reference sequence). The CDR3 here is CSATPANPTGGETQYF. CDR3 DNA: TGCAGTGCTACCCCCGCGAATCCGACAGGTGGGGAGACCCAGTACTTC.

The rearrangement joins TRBV20-1 to TRBJ2-1, with TRBD2 matching 9 bases. The CDR3 contains 18 residues. Germline loops: CDR1 DFQATT, CDR2 SNEGSKA (reference sequence). Trimming at V came to 3 bases and at J to 2 bases, leaving 14 bases not matched to a gene. The DNA of the CDR3 is TGCAGTGCTAGGGACGAATGGGGAGCGGGGGGTACCTACAATGAGCAGTTCTTC. Residues: CSARDEWGAGGTYNEQFF.